This T cell receptor (beta chain) emerged from a study of technical replicates of blood from several donors. Produced via immunoSEQ multiplex PCR; TCRdb's table is partial and in-frame only. Of roughly 79,000 clones in the sample, 90% to 95% are singletons; the top ten hold 0.37%. Input material: T cells isolated from PBMCs. The receptor's source is a human donor in good health. Some clones in this sample may be carry-over from other donors' samples.

The CDR3 region is CASSPQGSYEQYF. In nucleotides, the CDR3 is TGTGCCAGCAGCCCACAGGGGTCCTACGAGCAGTACTTC. The rearrangement links TRBV4-2 to TRBJ2-7; 7 bases fit TRBD1. The V segment lost 4 bases and the J segment 1 base; nucleotides outside the gene matches: 1. The CDR3 is 13 residues long. CDR1 LGHNA and CDR2 YNFKEQ come from the germline V gene.